The 3 T cell receptor beta chains below come from one sample, sequenced in a study of blood T cells in healthy people across ages. For the second PCR, which ran for 7 to 11 cycles, a sample-barcoded 5' primer and a J-beta primer mix were used. TCRdb re-called the 5' RACE reads with MiXCR, one entry per CDR3 protein. This table holds approximately 2,000,000 distinct CDR3 sequences, about 39% found once. Sequenced input: blood. The receptors come from a human donor in good health.

DNA for the CDR3: TGCAGCGTTGAAGTAGGAGGGGAGGGTCAGCCCCAGCATTTT. This gives the protein CSVEVGGEGQPQHF. The V gene is TRBV29-1, the J gene TRBJ1-5; D perhaps matches TRBD1 (5 bases). The germline CDR1 and CDR2 sequences are SQVTM and ANQGSEA. Trimming left V 1 base short and J 6 bases short, with 13 bases between. The CDR3 runs 14 residues. Full variable domain (missing parts from reference TRBV29-1 and TRBJ1-5): SAVISQKPSRDICQRGTSLTIQCQVDSQVTMMFWYRQQPGQSLTLIATANQGSEATYESGFVIDKFPISRPNLTFSTLTVSNMSPEDSSIYLCSVEVGGEGQPQHFGDGTRLSIL.

This clonotype came up a few times. V is TRBV20-1 and J is TRBJ2-4, with a possible D match to TRBD2 (5 bases). Germline CDR1 and CDR2: DFQATT and SNEGSKA (reference sequence). The CDR3 runs to 14 residues. Trimming left V 1 base short and J 13 bases short, with 20 bases between. DNA for the CDR3: TGCAGTGCTAGAGGGGAGCTAGCTCGGTCCAAGCAGTACTTC. It is translated as CSARGELARSKQYF.

This clonotype was recorded a few times. This chain uses TRBV5-6 with TRBJ2-5; TRBD1 matches at 7 bases. Germline trimming cut 5 bases from V and 5 bases from J; bases unmatched to any gene: 6. The CDR3 contains 13 residues. From germline, CDR1 is SGHDT and CDR2 YYEEEE. CDR3 DNA sequence: TGTGCCAGCAGTACCGGGACAGAGGAGACCCAGTACTTC. The encoded protein is CASSTGTEETQYF. Full variable domain (remainder filled in from reference TRBV5-6 and TRBJ2-5): DAGVTQSPTHLIKTRGQQVTLRCSPKSGHDTVSWYQQALGQGPQFIFQYYEEEERQRGNFPDRFSGHQFPNYSSELNVNALLLGDSALYLCASSTGTEETQYFGPGTRLLVL.